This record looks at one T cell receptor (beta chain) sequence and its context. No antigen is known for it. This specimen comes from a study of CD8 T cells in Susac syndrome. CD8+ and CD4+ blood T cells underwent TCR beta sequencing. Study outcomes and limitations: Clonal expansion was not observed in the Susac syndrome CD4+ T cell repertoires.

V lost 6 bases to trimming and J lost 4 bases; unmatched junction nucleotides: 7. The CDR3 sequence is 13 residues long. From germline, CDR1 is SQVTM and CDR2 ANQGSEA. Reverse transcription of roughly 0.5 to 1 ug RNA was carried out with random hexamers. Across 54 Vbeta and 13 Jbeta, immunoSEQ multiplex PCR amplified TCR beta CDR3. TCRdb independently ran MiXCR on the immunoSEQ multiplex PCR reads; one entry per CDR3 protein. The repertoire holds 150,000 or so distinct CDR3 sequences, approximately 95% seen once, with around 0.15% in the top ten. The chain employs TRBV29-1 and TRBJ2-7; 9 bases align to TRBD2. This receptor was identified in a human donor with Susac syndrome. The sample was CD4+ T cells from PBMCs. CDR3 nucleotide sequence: TGCAGCGTGGCCTCACTAGCGGGTTACGAGCAGTACTTC. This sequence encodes CSVASLAGYEQYF.